Listed below are T cell receptor beta chains from one sample, sequenced in a study of T cells in Graves' hyperthyroidism and ophthalmopathy. One entry per CDR3 protein, called by TCRdb with MiXCR from the multiplex PCR reads. The repertoire holds roughly 250,000 distinct CDR3 sequences, with over 15% as singletons. The sequenced sample was blood. These receptors originate from a woman aged 18-29 years with Graves' ophthalmopathy. The conserved cysteine and the conserved F or W are not part of the CDR3 here.

>TRBJ1-2|TRBV2
ASSGTGGNYGYT
>TRBJ2-3|TRBV19
ASPGASCTDTQY
>TRBJ1-2|TRBV6-1
ASSTLYRGSGYGYT
>TRBJ2-7|TRBV20-1
SAWGTSDSYEQY
>TRBJ1-1|TRBV20-1
SARGPRGNTEAF
>TRBJ2-1|TRBV10-3
ALTADRAYNEQF
>TRBJ2-3|TRBV11-2
ASSLDTQY
>TRBJ2-6|TRBV7-9
ASSPTSRTDPPGANVLT
>TRBJ2-1|TRBV6-1
ASSPQPGLPEQF
>TRBJ2-7|TRBV20-1
SARDRGLTYEQY
>TRBJ2-7|TRBV5-5
ASSPGGGSGEQY
>TRBJ1-2|TRBV6-5
ASSYERDYGYT
>TRBJ2-6|TRBV6-4
ASSEGAGANVLT
>TRBJ2-5|TRBV6-1
ASGGLAGGGETQY
>TRBJ1-6|TRBV12-3/TRBV12-4
ASRFSYNSPLH
>TRBJ1-2|TRBV3-1
ASSQELSGPRSHGYT
>TRBJ2-1|TRBV6-2/TRBV6-3
ASSPNQAGPYNEQF
>TRBJ2-6|TRBV9
ASSVGQSGANVLT
>TRBJ2-1|TRBV5-4
ASSLNWADEQF
>TRBJ1-2|TRBV2
ASTPGTGNGYT
>TRBJ2-5|TRBV27
ASSLYSATQETQY
>TRBJ2-1|TRBV9
ASSVVSSGVGDEQF
>TRBJ2-5|TRBV7-2
ASTLSARGEETQY
>TRBJ2-3|TRBV7-9
ASSLGFSGSTDTQY
>TRBJ2-1|TRBV5-5
ASSGGAGGSYNEQF
>TRBJ2-7|TRBV3-1
ASSQPGTSEYEQY
>TRBJ2-3|TRBV12-3/TRBV12-4
ASSLVAGGLGDTQY
>TRBJ2-1|TRBV18
ASSPPRGTSGSSYNEQF
>TRBJ2-7|TRBV19
ASSWDKSSYEQY
>TRBJ2-1|TRBV6-2/TRBV6-3
ASTQAAGVDSEQF
>TRBJ2-2|TRBV2
ATLGEYTGELF
>TRBJ2-5|TRBV25-1
ASSSGLGQGAGETQY
>TRBJ1-5|TRBV4-2
ASSQDGLGGPNQPQH
>TRBJ2-1|TRBV6-2/TRBV6-3
ASTKLSGRPYNEQF
>TRBJ2-7|TRBV11-2
ASSLTIEGYEQY
>TRBJ2-5|TRBV5-4
ASTMGLASETQY
>TRBJ1-1|TRBV19
ASSPAGSTEAF
>TRBJ1-5|TRBV27
ASSFGGGQPQH
>TRBJ1-1|TRBV20-1
SANPRTAVSTEAF
>TRBJ2-7|TRBV5-4
ASSPDAGGLYEQY
>TRBJ1-6|TRBV3-1
ASSQDAGVNNSPLH
>TRBJ1-1|TRBV28
ASSIGQDTEAF
>TRBJ2-3|TRBV10-1
ASSIQGGTQY
>TRBJ1-1|TRBV27
ASSLGGVSEAF
>TRBJ1-1|TRBV30
AWSPGQLNTEAF
>TRBJ1-1|TRBV28
ASSSSPAVQNTEAF
>TRBJ1-1|TRBV11-3
ASTPTSANTEAF
>TRBJ1-1|TRBV30
AWSGAANTEAF
>TRBJ2-2|TRBV29-1
SGGSGNTGELF
>TRBJ2-1|TRBV29-1
SVCLIGTSGGDSYNEQF
>TRBJ1-4|TRBV27
ASSPGQIGTNEKLF
>TRBJ2-4|TRBV27
ASSSTGLDKNIQY
>TRBJ2-2|TRBV3-1
ASSPRGGNTGELF
>TRBJ2-2|TRBV20-1
SASIGGYTGELF
>TRBJ1-6|TRBV12-3/TRBV12-4
ASSPGTRNSPLH
>TRBJ2-7|TRBV20-1
SARVDPSPYEQY
>TRBJ1-4|TRBV19
ASSVQGGTHEKLF
>TRBJ2-7|TRBV19
ASSRTGGYEQY
>TRBJ1-1|TRBV30
AWSVLAANTEAF